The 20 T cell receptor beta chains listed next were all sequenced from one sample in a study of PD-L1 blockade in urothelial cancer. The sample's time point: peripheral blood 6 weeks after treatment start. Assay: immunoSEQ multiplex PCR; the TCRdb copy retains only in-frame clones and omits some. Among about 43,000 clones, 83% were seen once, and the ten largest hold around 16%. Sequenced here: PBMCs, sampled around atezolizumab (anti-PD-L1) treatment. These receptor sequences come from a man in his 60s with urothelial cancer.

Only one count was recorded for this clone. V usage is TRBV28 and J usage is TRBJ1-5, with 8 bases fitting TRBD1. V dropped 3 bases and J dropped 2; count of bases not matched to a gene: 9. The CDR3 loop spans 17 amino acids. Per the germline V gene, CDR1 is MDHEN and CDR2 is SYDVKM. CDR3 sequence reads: CASSFHPGGEGNQPQHF. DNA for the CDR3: TGTGCCAGCAGTTTTCACCCAGGGGGCGAGGGCAATCAGCCCCAGCATTTT. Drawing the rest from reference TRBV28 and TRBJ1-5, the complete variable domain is DVKVTQSSRYLVKRTGEKVFLECVQDMDHENMFWYRQDPGLGLRLIYFSYDVKMKEKGDIPEGYSVSREKKERFSLILESASTNQTSMYLCASSFHPGGEGNQPQHFGDGTRLSIL.

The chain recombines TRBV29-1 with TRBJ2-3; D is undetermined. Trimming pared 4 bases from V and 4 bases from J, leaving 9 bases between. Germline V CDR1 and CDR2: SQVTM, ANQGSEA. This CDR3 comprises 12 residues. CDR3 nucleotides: TGCAGCGTTGTAAGTAGCTCAGATACGCAGTATTTT. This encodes CSVVSSSDTQYF.

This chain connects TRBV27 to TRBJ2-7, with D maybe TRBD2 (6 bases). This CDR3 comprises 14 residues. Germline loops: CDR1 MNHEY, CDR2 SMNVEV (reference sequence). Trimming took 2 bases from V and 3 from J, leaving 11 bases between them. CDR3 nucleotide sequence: TGTGCCAGCAGTTTAGCCGGGACTTTCTACGAGCAGTACTTC. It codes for CASSLAGTFYEQYF.

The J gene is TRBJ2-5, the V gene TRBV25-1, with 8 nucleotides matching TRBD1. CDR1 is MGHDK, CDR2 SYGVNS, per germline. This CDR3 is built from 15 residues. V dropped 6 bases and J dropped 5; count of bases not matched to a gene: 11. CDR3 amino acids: CASSPRTGILETQYF. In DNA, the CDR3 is TGTGCCAGCAGCCCTAGGACAGGGATCCTGGAGACCCAGTACTTC.

Written as DNA, the CDR3 is TGTGCCAGCCGCGGGATAAGAACTGGGGCCAACGTCCTGACTTTC. Its translation: CASRGIRTGANVLTF. The rearrangement links TRBV11-2 to TRBJ2-6, with D possibly being TRBD2 (6 bases). CDR1 SGHAT and CDR2 FQNNGV come from the germline V gene. Trimming took 8 bases from V and 2 from J, leaving 13 bases between them. This CDR3 region has 15 residues.

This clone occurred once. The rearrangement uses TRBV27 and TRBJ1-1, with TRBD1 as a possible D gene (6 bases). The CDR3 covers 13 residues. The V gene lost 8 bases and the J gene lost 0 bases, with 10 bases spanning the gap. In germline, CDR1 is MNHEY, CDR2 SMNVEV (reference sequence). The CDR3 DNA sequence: TGTGCCAGCTGCCAGGGGATGAACACTGAAGCTTTCTTT. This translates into CASCQGMNTEAFF.

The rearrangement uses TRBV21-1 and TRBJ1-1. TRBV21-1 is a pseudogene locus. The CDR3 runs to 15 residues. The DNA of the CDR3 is TGTGCCAGCAGCAAAGCTAGGACTGGGTGGACTGAAGCTTTCTTT. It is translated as CASSKARTGWTEAFF.

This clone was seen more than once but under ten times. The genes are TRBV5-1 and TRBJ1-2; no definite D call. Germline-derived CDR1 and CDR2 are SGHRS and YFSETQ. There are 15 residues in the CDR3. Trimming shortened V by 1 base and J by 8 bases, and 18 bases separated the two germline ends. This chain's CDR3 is CASSLRPTTAEGYTF. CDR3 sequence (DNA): TGCGCCAGCAGCTTGCGGCCCACCACGGCGGAGGGCTACACCTTC.

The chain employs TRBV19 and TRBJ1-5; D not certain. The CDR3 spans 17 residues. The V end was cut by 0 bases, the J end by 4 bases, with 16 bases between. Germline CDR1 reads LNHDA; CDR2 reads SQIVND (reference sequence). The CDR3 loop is CASSIDLPGVGNQPQHF. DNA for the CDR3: TGTGCCAGTAGTATAGATCTCCCAGGCGTAGGAAATCAGCCCCAGCATTTT.

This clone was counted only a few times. The chain's CDR3 is CASRPQGGNTIYF. The CDR3, as DNA: TGTGCCAGCAGACCACAGGGAGGAAACACCATATATTTT. The V gene is TRBV6-1, the J gene TRBJ1-3, with a tentative D call TRBD1 (6 bases). This CDR3 spans 13 amino acids. V lost 6 bases, J lost 4 bases, and 10 bases lay in between. Germline CDR1 reads MNHNS; CDR2 reads SASEGT.

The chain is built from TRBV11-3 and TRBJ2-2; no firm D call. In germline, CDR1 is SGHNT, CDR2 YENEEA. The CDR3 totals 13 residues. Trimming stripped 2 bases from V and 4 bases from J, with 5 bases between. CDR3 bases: TGTGCCAGCAGCTTATACAGCACCGGGGAGCTGTTTTTT. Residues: CASSLYSTGELFF.

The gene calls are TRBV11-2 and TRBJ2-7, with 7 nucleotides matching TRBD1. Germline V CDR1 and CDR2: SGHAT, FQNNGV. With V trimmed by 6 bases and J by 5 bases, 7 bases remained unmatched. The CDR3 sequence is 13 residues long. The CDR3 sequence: CASSRTGTDEQYF. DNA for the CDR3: TGTGCCAGCAGTCGCACCGGGACAGACGAGCAGTACTTC.

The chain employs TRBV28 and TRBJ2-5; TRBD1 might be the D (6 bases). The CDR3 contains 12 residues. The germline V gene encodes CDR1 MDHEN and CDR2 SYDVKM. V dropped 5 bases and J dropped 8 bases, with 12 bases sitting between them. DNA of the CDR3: TGTGCCAGCAGTCCAAGACAGGTCACCCAGTACTTC. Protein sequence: CASSPRQVTQYF.

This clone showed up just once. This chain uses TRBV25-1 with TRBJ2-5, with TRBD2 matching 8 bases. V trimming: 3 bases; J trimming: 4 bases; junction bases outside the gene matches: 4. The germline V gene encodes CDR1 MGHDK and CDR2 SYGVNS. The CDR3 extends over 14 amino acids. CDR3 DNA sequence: TGTGCCAGCAGTGAGCCGGGAGGGCGAGAGACCCAGTACTTC. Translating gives CASSEPGGRETQYF.

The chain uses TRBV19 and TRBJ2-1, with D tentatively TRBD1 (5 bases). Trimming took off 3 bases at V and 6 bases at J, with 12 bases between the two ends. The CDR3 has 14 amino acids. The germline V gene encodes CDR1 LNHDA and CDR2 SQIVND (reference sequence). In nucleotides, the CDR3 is TGTGCCAGTAGTATTCAGGGATTCGGCAATGAGCAGTTCTTC. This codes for CASSIQGFGNEQFF.

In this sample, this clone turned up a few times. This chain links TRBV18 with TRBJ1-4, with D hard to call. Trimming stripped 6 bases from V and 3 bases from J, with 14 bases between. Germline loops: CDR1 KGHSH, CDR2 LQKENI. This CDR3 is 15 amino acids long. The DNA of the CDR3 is TGTGCCAGCTCGACCTCGGTGGGAGCTAATGAAAAACTGTTTTTT. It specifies CASSTSVGANEKLFF.

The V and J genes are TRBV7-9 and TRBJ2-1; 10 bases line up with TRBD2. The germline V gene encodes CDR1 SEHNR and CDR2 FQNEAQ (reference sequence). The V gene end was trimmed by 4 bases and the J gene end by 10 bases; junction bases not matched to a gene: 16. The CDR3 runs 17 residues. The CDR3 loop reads CASSSPLASGGSPEQFF. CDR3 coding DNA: TGTGCCAGCAGCTCACCCCTCGCTAGCGGGGGCAGTCCGGAGCAGTTCTTC.

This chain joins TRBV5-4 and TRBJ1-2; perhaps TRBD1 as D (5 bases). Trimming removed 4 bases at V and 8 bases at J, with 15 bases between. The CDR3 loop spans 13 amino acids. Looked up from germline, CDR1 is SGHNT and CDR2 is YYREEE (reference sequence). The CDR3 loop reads CASSLPGFGGYTF. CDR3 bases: TGTGCCAGCAGCCTCCCAGGGTTTGGAGGCTACACCTTC.

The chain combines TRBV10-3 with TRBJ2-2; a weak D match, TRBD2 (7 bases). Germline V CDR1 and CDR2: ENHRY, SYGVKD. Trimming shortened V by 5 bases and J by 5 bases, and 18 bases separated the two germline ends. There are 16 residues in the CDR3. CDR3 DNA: TGTGCCATCAGTCCTCACGGGGGGCGCGAGACCGGGGAGCTGTTTTTT. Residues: CAISPHGGRETGELFF.

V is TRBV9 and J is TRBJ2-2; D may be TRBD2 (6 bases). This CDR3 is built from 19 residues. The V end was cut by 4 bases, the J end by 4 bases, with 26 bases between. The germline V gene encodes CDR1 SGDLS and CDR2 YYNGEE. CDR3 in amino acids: CASSLRRVPTGESTGELFF. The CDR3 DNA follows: TGTGCCAGCAGCTTGAGGAGGGTCCCGACGGGGGAGAGCACCGGGGAGCTGTTTTTT.